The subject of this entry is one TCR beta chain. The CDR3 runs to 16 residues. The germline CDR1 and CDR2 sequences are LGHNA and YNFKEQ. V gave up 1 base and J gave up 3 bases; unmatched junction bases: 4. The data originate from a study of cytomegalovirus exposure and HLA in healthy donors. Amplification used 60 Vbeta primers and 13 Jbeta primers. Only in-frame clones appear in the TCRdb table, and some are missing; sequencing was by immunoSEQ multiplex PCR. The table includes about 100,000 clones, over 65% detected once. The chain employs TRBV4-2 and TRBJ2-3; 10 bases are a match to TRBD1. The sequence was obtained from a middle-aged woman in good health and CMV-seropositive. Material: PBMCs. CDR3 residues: CASSQAWTGGTDTQYF. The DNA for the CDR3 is TGTGCCAGCAGCCAAGCATGGACAGGGGGGACAGATACGCAGTATTTT.